This T cell receptor (beta chain) was captured by sequencing in a study of liver allograft versus peripheral blood T cells. Across the whole study: Transplanted livers and recipients' peripheral blood had their T cell receptor repertoires compared. Findings of the study overall: In liver allografts, T cell receptor repertoires reportedly differed from the repertoires found in peripheral blood.

CDR1 KGHSH and CDR2 LQKENI come from the germline V gene. The CDR3 has 13 amino acids. Between the trimmed V and J ends, which lost 3 bases and 1 base, there was a span of 6 bases. TCRdb reprocessed the reads with MiXCR, giving one entry per CDR3 protein. The sample includes 6,000 to 8,000 distinct CDR3 sequences, 17% of them seen just once. Judged by abundance, this clonotype is medium-sized. The antigen is unknown. This chain connects TRBV18 to TRBJ2-5, with D tentatively TRBD1 or TRBD2 (5 bases each). This receptor was obtained from a human patient who had a liver transplant. The graft donor may have given rise to some T cells. Here the CDR3 reads CASSPGVQETQYF. CDR3 DNA: TGTGCCAGCTCACCGGGGGTCCAAGAGACCCAGTACTTC.